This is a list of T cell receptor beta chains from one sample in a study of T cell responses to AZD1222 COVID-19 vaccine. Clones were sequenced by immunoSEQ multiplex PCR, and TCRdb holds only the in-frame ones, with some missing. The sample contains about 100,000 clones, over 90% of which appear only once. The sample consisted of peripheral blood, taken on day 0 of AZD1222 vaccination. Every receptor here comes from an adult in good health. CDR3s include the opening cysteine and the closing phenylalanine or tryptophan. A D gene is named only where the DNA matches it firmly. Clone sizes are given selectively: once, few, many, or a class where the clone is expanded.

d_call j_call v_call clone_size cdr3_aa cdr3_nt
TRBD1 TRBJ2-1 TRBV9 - CASSVEGQGAYNEQFF TGTGCCAGCAGCGTAGAGGGGCAGGGGGCCTACAATGAGCAGTTCTTC
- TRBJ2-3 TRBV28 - CASSADSTDTQYF TGTGCCAGCAGCGCAGACTCCACAGATACGCAGTATTTT
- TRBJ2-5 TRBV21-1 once CASSKGRHWTKETQYF TGTGCCAGCAGCAAAGGACGACATTGGACGAAAGAGACCCAGTACTTC
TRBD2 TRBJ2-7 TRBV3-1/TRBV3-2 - CASSQHSGRDYEQYF TGTGCCAGCAGCCAGCATAGCGGGAGGGACTACGAGCAGTACTTC
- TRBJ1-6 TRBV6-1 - CASTSGNSPLHF TGTGCCAGCACCTCTGGGAATTCACCCCTCCACTTT
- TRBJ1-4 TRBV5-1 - CASSLVGGDEKLFF TGCGCCAGCAGCTTGGTCGGGGGGGATGAAAAACTGTTTTTT
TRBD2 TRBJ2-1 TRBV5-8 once CGHPPGLAGVNEQFF TGTGGACATCCCCCGGGACTAGCGGGAGTTAATGAGCAGTTCTTC
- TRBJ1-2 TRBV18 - CASSRETGQGGYTF TGTGCCAGCTCCCGAGAGACAGGCCAGGGGGGCTACACCTTC
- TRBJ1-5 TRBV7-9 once CASSLDGTIPNQPQHF TGTGCCAGCAGCTTAGATGGGACAATCCCCAATCAGCCCCAGCATTTT
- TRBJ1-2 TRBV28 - CASSLTLPYGYTF TGTGCCAGCAGTTTAACCCTCCCCTATGGCTACACCTTC
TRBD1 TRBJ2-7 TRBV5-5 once CASRFGQGATGEQYF TGTGCCAGCAGATTCGGACAGGGGGCTACGGGAGAGCAGTACTTC
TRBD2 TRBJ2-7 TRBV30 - CAWSTGLAGVEQYF TGTGCCTGGAGTACGGGACTAGCGGGAGTCGAGCAGTACTTC
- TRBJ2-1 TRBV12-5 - CASGLVSQAVHEQFF TGTGCTAGTGGTTTGGTAAGTCAGGCTGTCCATGAGCAGTTCTTC
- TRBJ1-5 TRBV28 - CASRRVLSFGFNQPQHF TGTGCCAGCAGGAGGGTCCTCAGTTTCGGATTCAATCAGCCCCAGCATTTT
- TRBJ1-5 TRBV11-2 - CASSPRDGRQPQHF TGTGCCAGCAGCCCCCGGGACGGGCGACAGCCCCAGCATTTT
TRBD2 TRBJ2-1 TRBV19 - CASSKGLADYNEQFF TGTGCCAGTAGTAAAGGACTAGCGGATTACAATGAGCAGTTCTTC
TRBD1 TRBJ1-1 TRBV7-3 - CASSHGDRGTEAFF TGTGCCAGCAGCCATGGGGACAGGGGTACTGAAGCTTTCTTT
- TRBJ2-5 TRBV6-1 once CASSDGPTIQETQYF TGTGCCAGCAGTGATGGACCAACGATTCAAGAGACCCAGTACTTC
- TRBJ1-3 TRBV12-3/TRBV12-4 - CALREGGNTIYF TGTGCCCTCAGGGAAGGAGGAAACACCATATATTTT
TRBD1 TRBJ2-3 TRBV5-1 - CASMATGGTDTQYF TGCGCCAGCATGGCAACAGGGGGTACAGATACGCAGTATTTT
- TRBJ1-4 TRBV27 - CASKREANEKLFF TGTGCCAGCAAGAGGGAGGCCAATGAAAAACTGTTTTTT